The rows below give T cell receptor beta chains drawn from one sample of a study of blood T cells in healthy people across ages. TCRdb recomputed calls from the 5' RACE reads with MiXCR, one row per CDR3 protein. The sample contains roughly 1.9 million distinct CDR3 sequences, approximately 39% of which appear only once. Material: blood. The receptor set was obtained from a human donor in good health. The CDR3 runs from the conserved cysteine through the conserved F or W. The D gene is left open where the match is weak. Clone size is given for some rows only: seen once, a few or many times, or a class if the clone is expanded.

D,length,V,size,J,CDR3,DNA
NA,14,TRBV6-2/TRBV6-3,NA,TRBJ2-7,CASSSYTFWAEQYF,TGTGCCAGCAGTTCATACACGTTTTGGGCCGAGCAGTACTTC
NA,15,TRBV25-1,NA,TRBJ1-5,CASSPGTVWDQPQHF,TGTGCCAGCAGTCCAGGGACGGTGTGGGATCAGCCCCAGCATTTT
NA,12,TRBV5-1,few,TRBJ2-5,CASSTEGYGQYF,TGCGCCAGCAGCACAGAGGGCTACGGGCAGTACTTC
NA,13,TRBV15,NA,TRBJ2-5,CATSLKRVETQYF,TGTGCCACCAGCCTGAAGAGGGTGGAGACCCAGTACTTC
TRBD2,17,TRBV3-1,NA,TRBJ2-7,CASSQVGTSGFSYEQYF,TGTGCCAGCAGCCAAGTGGGGACTAGCGGGTTCTCCTACGAGCAGTACTTC
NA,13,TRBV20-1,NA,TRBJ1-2,CSAPGRGHYGYTF,TGCAGTGCTCCCGGCAGGGGCCACTATGGCTACACCTTC
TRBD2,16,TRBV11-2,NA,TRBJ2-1,CASSPRLAGVYYEQFF,TGTGCCAGCAGCCCCCGTTTAGCGGGGGTCTACTATGAGCAGTTCTTC
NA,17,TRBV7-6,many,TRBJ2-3,CASSFDSTRGSTDTQYF,TGTGCCAGCAGCTTTGACTCCACCCGGGGTAGCACAGATACGCAGTATTTT
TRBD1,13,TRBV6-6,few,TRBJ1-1,CASRLDRGTEAFF,TGTGCCAGCAGACTCGACAGGGGCACTGAAGCTTTCTTT
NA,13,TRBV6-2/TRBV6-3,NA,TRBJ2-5,CASSDPGRETQYF,TGTGCCAGCAGTGATCCGGGAAGAGAGACCCAGTACTTC
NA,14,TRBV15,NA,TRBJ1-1,CATTHLAGASEAFF,TGTGCCACCACCCATTTGGCAGGGGCCAGTGAAGCTTTCTTT